This T cell receptor beta chain was retrieved from a study of Ad26.COV2.S vaccination and SARS-CoV-2 variants. Study background: Ad26.COV2.S arm of COV1001 included the donor. Doses of Ad26.COV2.S were injected into muscle once or twice, 56 days apart.

This clone was seen at least ten times. Treatment here: roughly 19 received Ad26.COV2.S at low or high dose, single or two shots; five or six received placebo; per-sample allocation not given. The study sampled participants on day 63 after the first vaccine or placebo injection. Trimming removed 4 bases at V and 2 bases at J, with 10 bases between. The germline V gene encodes CDR1 SGHDT and CDR2 YYEEEE. The CDR3 spans 13 residues. Here immunoSEQ multiplex PCR was the method, and the copy in TCRdb shows in-frame clones only, minus some. Here the sample spans roughly 500,000 clones, roughly 85% being singletons.

The TCR comes from a person between 18 and 60 years old who received the Ad26.COV2.S COVID-19 vaccine or a placebo. This chain joins TRBV5-6 and TRBJ2-7, with D maybe TRBD1 (5 bases). Specimen: peripheral blood, collected in a trial of Ad26.COV2.S vaccine versus placebo. Here the CDR3 DNA reads TGTGCCAGCAGCAAACGACAGACCTACGAGCAGTACTTC. This translates into CASSKRQTYEQYF.